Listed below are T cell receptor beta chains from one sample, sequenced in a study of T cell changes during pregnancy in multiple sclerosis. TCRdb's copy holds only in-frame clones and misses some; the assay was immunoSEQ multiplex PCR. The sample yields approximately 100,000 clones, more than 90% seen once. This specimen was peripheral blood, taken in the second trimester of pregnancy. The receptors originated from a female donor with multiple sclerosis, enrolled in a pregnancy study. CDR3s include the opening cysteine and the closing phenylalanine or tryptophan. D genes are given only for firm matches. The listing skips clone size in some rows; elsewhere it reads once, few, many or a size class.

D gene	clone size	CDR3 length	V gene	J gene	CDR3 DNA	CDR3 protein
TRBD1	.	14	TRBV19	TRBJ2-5	TGTGCCAGTACCTCGACAGGGGCCCAAGAGACCCAGTACTTC	CASTSTGAQETQYF
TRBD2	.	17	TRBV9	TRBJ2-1	TGTGCCAGCAGCCCCACGCCCCCTAGCGGATCCTACAATGAGCAGTTCTTC	CASSPTPPSGSYNEQFF
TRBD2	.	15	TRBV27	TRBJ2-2	TGTGCCAGCAGTCGTACTAGCGGGATCACCGGGGAGCTGTTTTTT	CASSRTSGITGELFF
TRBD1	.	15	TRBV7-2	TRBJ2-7	TGTGCCAGCAGCTTAGCGGGGACAGGGGCCTACGAGCAGTACTTC	CASSLAGTGAYEQYF
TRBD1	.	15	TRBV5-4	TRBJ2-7	TGTGCCAGCAGCTTGGATTTGGACAGGGCTACCGAGCAGTACTTC	CASSLDLDRATEQYF
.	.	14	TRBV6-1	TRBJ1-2	TGTGCCAGCAGTGAAGAAAGGGAGGTGTATGGCTACACCTTC	CASSEEREVYGYTF
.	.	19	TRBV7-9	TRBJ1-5	TGTGCCAGCAGCTTACGTGGCAGCGGGCGGGCCGAGGGCAATCAGCCCCAGCATTTT	CASSLRGSGRAEGNQPQHF
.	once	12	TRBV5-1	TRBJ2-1	TGCGCCAGCAGCTTGGTCGGGGATGAGCAGTTCTTC	CASSLVGDEQFF
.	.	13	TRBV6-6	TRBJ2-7	TGTGCCAGCAGTTTAACAGGGTCTGGGGAGCAGTACTTC	CASSLTGSGEQYF
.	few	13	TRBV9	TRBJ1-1	TGTGCCAGCAGCGCCCTAGGAGGCACTGAAGCTTTCTTT	CASSALGGTEAFF
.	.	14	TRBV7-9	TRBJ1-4	TGTGCCAGCAGCTCCGGACAGTATAATGAAAAACTGTTTTTT	CASSSGQYNEKLFF
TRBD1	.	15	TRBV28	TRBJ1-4	TGTGCCAGCAGTTTGGTAGGACAGGGGGAGGAAAAACTGTTTTTT	CASSLVGQGEEKLFF
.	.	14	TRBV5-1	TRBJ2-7	TGCGCCAGCAGCCGGGACTCCGCCCTATACGAGCAGTACTTC	CASSRDSALYEQYF
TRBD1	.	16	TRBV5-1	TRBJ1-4	TGCGCCAGCAGCTTGAGACAGGGGGCAACTAATGAAAAACTGTTTTTT	CASSLRQGATNEKLFF
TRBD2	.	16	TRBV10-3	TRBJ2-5	TGTGCCATCAGTTACCGACTAGCGGGGGATCAAGAGACCCAGTACTTC	CAISYRLAGDQETQYF
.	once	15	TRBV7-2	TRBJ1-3	TGTGCCAGCAGCTTAGCGGTTGGGGCCGGAAACACCATATATTTT	CASSLAVGAGNTIYF
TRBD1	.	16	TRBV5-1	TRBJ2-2	TGCGCCAGCAGCCGAGAGGGGGCGACGAACACCGGGGAGCTGTTTTTT	CASSREGATNTGELFF
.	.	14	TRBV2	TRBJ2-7	TGTGCCAGCAACCGACAGAGTACCCCCTACGAGCAGTACTTC	CASNRQSTPYEQYF
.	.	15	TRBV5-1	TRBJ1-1	TGCGCCAGCAGAGGGAACACCGGGGTGAACACTGAAGCTTTCTTT	CASRGNTGVNTEAFF
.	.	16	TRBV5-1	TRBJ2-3	TGCGCCAGCAGCTTGGGGTACGGTGGGCCCACAGATACGCAGTATTTT	CASSLGYGGPTDTQYF
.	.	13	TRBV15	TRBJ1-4	TGTGCCACCAGCATGGGGGGTGGTGAAAAACTGTTTTTT	CATSMGGGEKLFF
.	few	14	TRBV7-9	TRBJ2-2	TGTGCCAGCAGCTGGGACTGGAACACCGGGGAGCTGTTTTTT	CASSWDWNTGELFF
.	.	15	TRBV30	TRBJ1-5	TGTGCCTGGAGTGTACCCGGGGGGGTGCGGCAGCCCCAGCATTTT	CAWSVPGGVRQPQHF
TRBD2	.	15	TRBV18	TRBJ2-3	TGTGCCAGCTCACCCGGACTAGAAGGCACAGATACGCAGTATTTT	CASSPGLEGTDTQYF
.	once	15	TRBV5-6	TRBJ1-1	TGTGCCAGCAGCTTGGGACTGATTATGAACACTGAAGCTTTCTTT	CASSLGLIMNTEAFF
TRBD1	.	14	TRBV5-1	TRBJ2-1	TGCGCCAGCAGCTTGGGGACAGGGGGCTCAAGACAGTTCTTC	CASSLGTGGSRQFF
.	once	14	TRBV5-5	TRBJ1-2	TGTGCCAGCAGCAAGGACACCTTTGCGGAAGGCTACACCTTC	CASSKDTFAEGYTF
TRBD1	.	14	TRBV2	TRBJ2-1	TGTGCCAGCAGCGATGGGACAGGGGGCAATGAGCAGTTCTTC	CASSDGTGGNEQFF
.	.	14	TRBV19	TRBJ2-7	TGTGCCAGTAGTGGATACAGGGGGGGGGACGAGCAGTACTTC	CASSGYRGGDEQYF
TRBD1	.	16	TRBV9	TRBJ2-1	TGTGCCAGCAGCGGAAGGGGGACAGGCCATTACAATGAGCAGTTCTTC	CASSGRGTGHYNEQFF
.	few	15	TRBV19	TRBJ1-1	TGTGCCAGTAGTATGTCGGGGGGGCTCGGCACTGAAGCTTTCTTT	CASSMSGGLGTEAFF
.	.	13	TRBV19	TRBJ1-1	TGTGCCAGTAGTATACAGTTGAACACTGAAGCTTTCTTT	CASSIQLNTEAFF
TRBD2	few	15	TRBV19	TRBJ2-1	TGTGCCAGTAGTATGGGTCAGGGAGGGGTTAATGAGCAGTTCTTC	CASSMGQGGVNEQFF
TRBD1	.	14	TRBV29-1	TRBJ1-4	TGCAGCGTGGATTCCACAGGGGCGGGGGAAAAACTGTTTTTT	CSVDSTGAGEKLFF
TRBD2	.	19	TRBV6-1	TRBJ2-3	TGTGCCAGCAGTGGACGACTAGCGGGAGGGCCGGCTAGCACAGATACGCAGTATTTT	CASSGRLAGGPASTDTQYF
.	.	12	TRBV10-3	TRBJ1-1	TGTGCCATTCAGGGATTTGACACTGAAGCTTTCTTT	CAIQGFDTEAFF
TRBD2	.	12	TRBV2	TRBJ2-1	TGTGCCAGCGGGGGGGAGGACAATGAGCAGTTCTTC	CASGGEDNEQFF
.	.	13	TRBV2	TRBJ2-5	TGTGCCAGCAGTGAACTCGGAGTAGAGACCCAGTACTTC	CASSELGVETQYF
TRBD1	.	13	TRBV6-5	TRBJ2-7	TGTGCCAGCAGCCTGACAGGGTCCTACGAGCAGTACTTC	CASSLTGSYEQYF
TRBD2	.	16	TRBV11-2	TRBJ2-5	TGTGCCAGCAGCTTAGGGCTAGCGGGGGCCCAAGAGACCCAGTACTTC	CASSLGLAGAQETQYF
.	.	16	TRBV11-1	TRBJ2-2	TGTGCCAGCAGCTTAACCCCCAAGGGGAAGACCGGGGAGCTGTTTTTT	CASSLTPKGKTGELFF
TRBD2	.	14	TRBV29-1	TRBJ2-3	TGCAGCGTTGAAAGCGGGAGCGTGGCAGATACGCAGTATTTT	CSVESGSVADTQYF
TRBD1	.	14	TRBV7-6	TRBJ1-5	TGTGCCAGCAGCTTAGCTCAGGGGGGTCAGCCCCAGCATTTT	CASSLAQGGQPQHF
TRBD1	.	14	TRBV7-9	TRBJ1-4	TGTGCCAGCAGCTTGACAGGGGTACCCAAACGGCTGTTTTTT	CASSLTGVPKRLFF
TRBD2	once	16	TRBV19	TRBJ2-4	TGTGCCAGTAGCCCCGGGGGGGGTACTGCCAAAAACATTCAGTACTTC	CASSPGGGTAKNIQYF
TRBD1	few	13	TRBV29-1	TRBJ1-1	TGCAGCGTTGGGTTGACAGGGGGCACTGAAGCTTTCTTT	CSVGLTGGTEAFF
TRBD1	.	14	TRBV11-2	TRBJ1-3	TGTGCCATCCCGGACAGGGAAGGAGGAAACACCATATATTTT	CAIPDREGGNTIYF
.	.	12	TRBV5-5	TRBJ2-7	TGTGCCAGCAGCTTGGGACAGAACGAGCAGTACTTC	CASSLGQNEQYF
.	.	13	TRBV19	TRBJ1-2	TGTGCCAGTAGCCCTAGCCGGACAGCCGGCTACACCTTC	CASSPSRTAGYTF
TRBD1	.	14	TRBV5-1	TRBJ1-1	TGCGCCAGCAGCGAGGGACAGATAGCAACTGAAGCTTTCTTT	CASSEGQIATEAFF
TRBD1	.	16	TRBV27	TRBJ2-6	TGTGCCAGCAGTTTAACAGGGGGAACTGGGGCCAACGTCCTGACTTTC	CASSLTGGTGANVLTF
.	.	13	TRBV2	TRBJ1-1	TGTGCCAGCAGGGGGACCCCCGGGGGTGAAGCTTTCTTT	CASRGTPGGEAFF
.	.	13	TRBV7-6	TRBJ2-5	TGTGCCAGCAGCCTGGACAGTGAAGAGACCCAGTACTTC	CASSLDSEETQYF
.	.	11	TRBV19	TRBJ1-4	TGTGCCAGTGGGACACCCGAAAAACTGTTTTTT	CASGTPEKLFF
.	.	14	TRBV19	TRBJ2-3	TGTGCCAGTAGTCCCTGGGAGGACCGCAGCGCGCAGTATTTT	CASSPWEDRSAQYF
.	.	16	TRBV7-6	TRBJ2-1	TGTGCCAGCAGCTTACCCCCGACAGGAGGAGACAATGAGCAGTTCTTC	CASSLPPTGGDNEQFF
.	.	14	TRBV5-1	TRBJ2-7	TGCGCCAGCAGCGGACAGAGTAGCTCCTACGAGCAGTACTTC	CASSGQSSSYEQYF
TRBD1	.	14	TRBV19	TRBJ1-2	TGTGCCAGTAGTCGGACAGGGACGCACTATGGCTACACCTTC	CASSRTGTHYGYTF